This T cell receptor (beta chain) is drawn from a study of T-cell memory formation after mild COVID-19. Study in general: Clusters of TCRs were largely donor specific.

5'RACE primed from the constant segment yielded TCR alpha and TCR beta cDNA libraries bearing sample barcodes and UMIs. TCRdb recomputed calls from the 5' RACE reads with MiXCR, one row per CDR3 protein. This sample has 90,000 to 130,000 distinct CDR3 sequences, with around 17% found just once. On this clonotype itself: The antigen is unknown.

Study-level results: Clones that shrank (day 15 to 85) were balanced CD4/CD8, whereas later expanders leaned CD4+. Largely, contracting CD4+ clones fell within CM and EM, and contracting CD8+ clones within EMRA.

CDR1 and CDR2 (germline): ENHRY, SYGVKD. The length of the CDR3 is 13 residues. V lost 2 bases, J lost 5 bases, and 7 bases lay in between. Source material: PBMCs or a T cell subset sorted from them (not recorded which). The TCR originated in a man younger than 35 who had mild COVID-19 (a few samples of this study predate the infection). Cell type and time point are not known. V gene TRBV10-3 combines with J gene TRBJ1-5, with D unclear. Here the CDR3 reads CAISEQRDQPQHF. The CDR3 nucleotides are TGTGCCATCAGTGAGCAAAGAGATCAGCCCCAGCATTTT.